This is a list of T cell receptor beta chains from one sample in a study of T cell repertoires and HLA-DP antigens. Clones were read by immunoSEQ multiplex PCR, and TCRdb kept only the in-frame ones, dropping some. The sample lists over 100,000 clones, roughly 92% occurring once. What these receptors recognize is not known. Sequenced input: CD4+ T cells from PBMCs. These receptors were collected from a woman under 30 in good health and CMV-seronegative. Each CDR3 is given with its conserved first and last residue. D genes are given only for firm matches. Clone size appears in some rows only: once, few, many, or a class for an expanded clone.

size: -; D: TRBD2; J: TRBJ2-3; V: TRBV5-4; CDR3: CASGREGLVDTQYF; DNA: TGTGCCAGCGGGCGGGAGGGCCTTGTAGATACGCAGTATTTT
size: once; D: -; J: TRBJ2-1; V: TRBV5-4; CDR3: CASSSDATGFSGGFVNEQFF; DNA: TGTGCCAGCAGCTCCGATGCGACAGGCTTCTCGGGAGGATTCGTGAATGAGCAGTTCTTC
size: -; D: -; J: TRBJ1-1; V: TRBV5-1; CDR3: CASSPVAGAYTEAFF; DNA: TGCGCCAGCAGCCCGGTGGCAGGGGCTTACACTGAAGCTTTCTTT
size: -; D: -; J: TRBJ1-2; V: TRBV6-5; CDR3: CASTPQGGYGYTF; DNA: TGTGCCAGCACTCCCCAGGGAGGCTATGGCTACACCTTC
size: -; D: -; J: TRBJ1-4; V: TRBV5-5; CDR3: CASSLEGWKDEKLFF; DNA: TGTGCCAGCAGCTTGGAGGGCTGGAAGGATGAAAAACTGTTTTTT
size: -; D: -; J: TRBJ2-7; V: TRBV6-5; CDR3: CASSQTGHLIYEQYF; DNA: TGTGCCAGCAGTCAAACAGGACACTTAATCTACGAGCAGTACTTC
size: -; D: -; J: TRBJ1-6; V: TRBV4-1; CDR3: CASSQSGTNYSPLHF; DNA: TGCGCCAGCAGCCAATCCGGGACCAACTATTCACCCCTCCACTTT
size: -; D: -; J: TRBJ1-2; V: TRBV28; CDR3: CASSFQGYGYTF; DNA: TGTGCCAGCAGTTTTCAGGGCTATGGCTACACCTTC
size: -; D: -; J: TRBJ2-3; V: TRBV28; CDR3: CASWLLWGTGTDTQYF; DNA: TGTGCCAGCTGGCTGCTGTGGGGCACTGGGACAGATACGCAGTATTTT
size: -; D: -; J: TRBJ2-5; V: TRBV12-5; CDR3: CASGLVGQETQYF; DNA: TGTGCTAGTGGTTTGGTGGGACAAGAGACCCAGTACTTC
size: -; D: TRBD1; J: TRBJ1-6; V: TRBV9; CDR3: CASSPRDRAHNSPLHF; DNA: TGTGCCAGCAGCCCCCGGGACAGGGCCCATAATTCACCCCTCCACTTT
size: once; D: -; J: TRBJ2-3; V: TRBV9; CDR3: CASSVAGPSTDTQYF; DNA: TGTGCCAGCAGCGTAGCTGGGCCTAGCACAGATACGCAGTATTTT
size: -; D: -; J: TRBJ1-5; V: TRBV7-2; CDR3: CASSLVYRDQPQHF; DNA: TGTGCCAGCAGCTTAGTGTACAGGGATCAGCCCCAGCATTTT
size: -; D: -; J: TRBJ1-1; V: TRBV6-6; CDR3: CASIFGSGNTEAFF; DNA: TGTGCCAGCATATTTGGGAGCGGGAACACTGAAGCTTTCTTT
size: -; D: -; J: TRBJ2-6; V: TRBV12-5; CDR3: CASGLVQVASSGANVLTF; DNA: TGTGCTAGTGGTTTGGTACAGGTCGCGAGCTCTGGGGCCAACGTCCTGACTTTC
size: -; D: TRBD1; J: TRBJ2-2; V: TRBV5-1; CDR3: CASSWGQGVPGELFF; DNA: TGCGCCAGCAGCTGGGGACAGGGGGTCCCCGGGGAGCTGTTTTTT
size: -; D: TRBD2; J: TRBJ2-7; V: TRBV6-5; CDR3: CASSYSTSGSYEQYF; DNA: TGTGCCAGCAGTTACTCGACTAGCGGGAGTTACGAGCAGTACTTC
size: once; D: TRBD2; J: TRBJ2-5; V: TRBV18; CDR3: CASSPAPRGAQYF; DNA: TGTGCCAGCTCACCCGCACCACGGGGGGCCCAGTACTTC
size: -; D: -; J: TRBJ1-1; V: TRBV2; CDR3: CASKGNTEAFF; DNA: TGTGCCAGCAAGGGGAACACTGAAGCTTTCTTT
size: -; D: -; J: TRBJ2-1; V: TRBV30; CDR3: CAWSRGGYDEQFF; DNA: TGTGCCTGGAGTCGAGGAGGGTACGATGAGCAGTTCTTC
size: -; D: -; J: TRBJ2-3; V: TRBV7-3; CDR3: CASSLTGVGTDTQYF; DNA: TGTGCCAGCAGCTTAACTGGGGTCGGCACAGATACGCAGTATTTT
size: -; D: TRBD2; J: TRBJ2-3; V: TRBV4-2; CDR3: CASSRRLGGAVTDTQYF; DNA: TGTGCCAGCAGCCGACGCCTGGGAGGGGCGGTGACAGATACGCAGTATTTT
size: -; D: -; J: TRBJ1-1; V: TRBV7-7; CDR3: CASSKQENTEAFF; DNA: TGTGCTAGCAGCAAACAGGAGAACACTGAAGCTTTCTTT
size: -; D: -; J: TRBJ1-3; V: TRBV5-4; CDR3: CASSRAGYSGNTIYF; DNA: TGTGCCAGCAGCCGGGCGGGTTACTCTGGAAACACCATATATTTT
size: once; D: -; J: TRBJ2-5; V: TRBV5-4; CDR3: CASRKASQETQYF; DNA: TGTGCCAGCAGGAAAGCGAGCCAAGAGACCCAGTACTTC
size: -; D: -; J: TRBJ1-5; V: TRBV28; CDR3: CASSTTVYQPQHF; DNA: TGTGCCAGCAGCACGACAGTGTATCAGCCCCAGCATTTT
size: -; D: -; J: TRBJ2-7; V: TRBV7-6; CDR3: CASSSLLGESRSLYEQYF; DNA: TGTGCCAGCAGCTCGCTTTTAGGCGAGTCTAGGAGCCTCTACGAGCAGTACTTC
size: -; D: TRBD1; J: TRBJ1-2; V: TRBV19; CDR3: CASTRLTRDSYGYTF; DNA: TGTGCCAGTACCCGATTAACCCGGGACAGCTATGGCTACACCTTC
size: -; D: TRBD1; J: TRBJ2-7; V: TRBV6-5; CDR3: CASSNRDRAYEQYF; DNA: TGTGCCAGCAGTAACCGGGACAGAGCCTACGAGCAGTACTTC
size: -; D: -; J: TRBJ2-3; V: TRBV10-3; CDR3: CAISERAGRGDTQYF; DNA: TGTGCCATCAGTGAGCGGGCGGGGAGAGGTGATACGCAGTATTTT
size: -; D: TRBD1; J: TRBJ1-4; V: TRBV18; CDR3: CASSPDRVTNEKLFF; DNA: TGTGCCAGCTCACCAGACAGGGTAACTAATGAAAAACTGTTTTTT
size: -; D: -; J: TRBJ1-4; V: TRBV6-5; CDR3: CASSRSRGVSEKLFF; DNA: TGTGCCAGCAGTCGCAGCAGGGGAGTAAGTGAAAAACTGTTTTTT
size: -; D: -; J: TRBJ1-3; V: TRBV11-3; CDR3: CASSRDSLSGNTIYF; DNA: TGTGCCAGCAGCCGAGACAGCCTTTCTGGAAACACCATATATTTT
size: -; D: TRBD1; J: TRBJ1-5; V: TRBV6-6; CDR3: CASSKGQSNQPQHF; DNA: TGTGCCAGCAGTAAGGGACAGAGCAATCAGCCCCAGCATTTT
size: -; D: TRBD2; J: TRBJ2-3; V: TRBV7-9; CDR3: CASSRQLAGGPTDTQYF; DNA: TGTGCCAGCAGCCGCCAACTAGCGGGAGGCCCCACAGATACGCAGTATTTT
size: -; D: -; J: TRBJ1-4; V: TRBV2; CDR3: CASRSGEKLFF; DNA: TGTGCCAGCAGGTCGGGTGAAAAACTGTTTTTT
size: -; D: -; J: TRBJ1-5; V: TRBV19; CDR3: CASSWQGGNQPQHF; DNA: TGTGCCAGTTCGTGGCAGGGCGGCAATCAGCCCCAGCATTTT
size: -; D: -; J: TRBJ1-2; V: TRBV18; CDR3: CASSPREGKRGYTF; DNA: TGTGCCAGCTCACCCCGGGAGGGGAAGCGCGGCTACACCTTC
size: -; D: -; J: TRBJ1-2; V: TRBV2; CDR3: CASYRGGNYGYTF; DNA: TGTGCCAGCTATCGGGGAGGGAACTATGGCTACACCTTC
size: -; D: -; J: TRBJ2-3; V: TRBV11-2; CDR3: CASSIYTDTQYF; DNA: TGTGCCAGCAGCATCTACACAGATACGCAGTATTTT
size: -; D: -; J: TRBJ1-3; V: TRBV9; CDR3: CASSVGVAAGNTIYF; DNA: TGTGCCAGCAGCGTAGGGGTCGCGGCTGGGAACACCATATATTTT
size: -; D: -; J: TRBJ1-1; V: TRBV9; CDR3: CASSVGLRARGTEAFF; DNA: TGTGCCAGCAGCGTAGGGTTAAGGGCGAGGGGCACTGAAGCTTTCTTT
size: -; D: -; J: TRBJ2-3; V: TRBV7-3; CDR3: CASSLDGSVADTQYF; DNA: TGTGCCAGCAGCCTAGACGGGAGTGTGGCAGATACGCAGTATTTT
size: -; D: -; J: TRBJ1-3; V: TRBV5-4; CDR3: CASSPRGGNTIYF; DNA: TGTGCCAGCAGCCCCAGGGGAGGAAACACCATATATTTT
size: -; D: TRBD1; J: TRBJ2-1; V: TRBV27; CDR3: CASTASDRVGYNEQFF; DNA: TGTGCCAGCACCGCCTCCGACAGGGTTGGGTACAATGAGCAGTTCTTC
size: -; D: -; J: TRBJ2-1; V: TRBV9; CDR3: CASSVGAASSYNEQFF; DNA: TGTGCCAGCAGCGTCGGAGCGGCGAGCTCCTACAATGAGCAGTTCTTC
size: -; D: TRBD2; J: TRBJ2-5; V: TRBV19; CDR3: CASIGGEGETQYF; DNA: TGTGCCAGTATCGGTGGGGAGGGGGAGACCCAGTACTTC
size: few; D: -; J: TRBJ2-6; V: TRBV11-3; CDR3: CASSLGSGTGANVLTF; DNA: TGTGCCAGCAGCTTAGGTTCGGGGACCGGGGCCAACGTCCTGACTTTC
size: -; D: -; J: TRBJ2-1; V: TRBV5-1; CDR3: CASSLAAGRGYNEQFF; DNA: TGCGCCAGCAGCTTGGCCGCCGGACGGGGGTACAATGAGCAGTTCTTC
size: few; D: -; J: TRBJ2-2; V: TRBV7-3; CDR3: CASSLTDRTGELFF; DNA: TGTGCCAGCAGCCTGACCGACAGGACCGGGGAGCTGTTTTTT
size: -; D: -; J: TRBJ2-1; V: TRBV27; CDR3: CASKLQGRHEQFF; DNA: TGTGCCAGCAAACTACAGGGTAGGCATGAGCAGTTCTTC